Listed below are T cell receptor beta chains from one sample, sequenced in a study of T cell changes during pregnancy in multiple sclerosis. Produced via immunoSEQ multiplex PCR; TCRdb's table is partial and in-frame only. The sample lists about 62,000 clones; roughly nine tenths were seen once. The sample consisted of peripheral blood, taken in the first trimester of pregnancy. The receptors originated from a female donor with multiple sclerosis, enrolled in a pregnancy study. The CDR3 runs from the conserved cysteine through the conserved F or W.

j_call: TRBJ1-5
v_call: TRBV6-5
cdr3_aa: CASRDPGRPGEPQHF

j_call: TRBJ1-5
v_call: TRBV10-3
cdr3_aa: CAISESSSNQPQHF

j_call: TRBJ1-4
v_call: TRBV4-1
cdr3_aa: CASSQEGRGREKLFF

j_call: TRBJ2-1
v_call: TRBV7-6
cdr3_aa: CASSLALAGNEQFF

j_call: TRBJ2-5
v_call: TRBV7-2
cdr3_aa: CASSFGQGVETQYF

j_call: TRBJ1-2
v_call: TRBV9
cdr3_aa: CASSAEGGRGRKGGYTF

j_call: TRBJ2-7
v_call: TRBV6-5
cdr3_aa: CASSILAGGVGEQYF

j_call: TRBJ2-7
v_call: TRBV18
cdr3_aa: CASSPGTSGVYEQYF

j_call: TRBJ1-1
v_call: TRBV6-5
cdr3_aa: CASSLYGEWGAEAFF

j_call: TRBJ1-2
v_call: TRBV2
cdr3_aa: CASGGTGGRLGYTF

j_call: TRBJ2-3
v_call: TRBV10-3
cdr3_aa: CAISDRHRGLKDTQYF

j_call: TRBJ2-1
v_call: TRBV6-4
cdr3_aa: CASSELAELNEQFF

j_call: TRBJ2-2
v_call: TRBV4-3
cdr3_aa: CASSQEEVVLDTGELFF

j_call: TRBJ2-2
v_call: TRBV6-5
cdr3_aa: CASSYGTVANTGELFF

j_call: TRBJ1-5
v_call: TRBV19
cdr3_aa: CASSITGFDYGNQPQHF

j_call: TRBJ2-2
v_call: TRBV5-1
cdr3_aa: CASSRGTSGRNTGELFF

j_call: TRBJ2-3
v_call: TRBV6-4
cdr3_aa: CASSDPAGPLDTQYF

j_call: TRBJ2-1
v_call: TRBV5-4
cdr3_aa: CASSNRDFSYNEQFF

j_call: TRBJ2-3
v_call: TRBV11-2
cdr3_aa: CASSPSLAGRTDTQYF

j_call: TRBJ1-5
v_call: TRBV7-9
cdr3_aa: CASSLGGQGNQPQHF

j_call: TRBJ2-6
v_call: TRBV5-1
cdr3_aa: CASSLVSGGTNVLTF

j_call: TRBJ1-4
v_call: TRBV6-5
cdr3_aa: CASSWQGRRGEKLFF

j_call: TRBJ2-5
v_call: TRBV30
cdr3_aa: CAWSVLWDSSGETQYF

j_call: TRBJ1-5
v_call: TRBV19
cdr3_aa: CASSIPGLNQPQHF

j_call: TRBJ1-1
v_call: TRBV19
cdr3_aa: CASSINAGGNTEAFF

j_call: TRBJ1-3
v_call: TRBV30
cdr3_aa: CACQIGHAGNTIYF

j_call: TRBJ2-1
v_call: TRBV7-3
cdr3_aa: CASSLYGGSYNEQFF

j_call: TRBJ1-3
v_call: TRBV2
cdr3_aa: CASSDASGIGNTIYF

j_call: TRBJ2-1
v_call: TRBV9
cdr3_aa: CASSVSSGRAYNEQFF

j_call: TRBJ2-7
v_call: TRBV6-1
cdr3_aa: CASSVGSGREYYEQYF

j_call: TRBJ1-5
v_call: TRBV7-2
cdr3_aa: CASSRVGGGDNQPQHF

j_call: TRBJ2-3
v_call: TRBV19
cdr3_aa: CASSPPYADTQYF

j_call: TRBJ2-1
v_call: TRBV5-1
cdr3_aa: CASSPPGLAGGYEQFF

j_call: TRBJ2-2
v_call: TRBV4-3
cdr3_aa: CASSRGHAGELFF

j_call: TRBJ2-6
v_call: TRBV18
cdr3_aa: CASLLTSGANVLTF

j_call: TRBJ1-2
v_call: TRBV19
cdr3_aa: CASGTQGSYGYTF

j_call: TRBJ2-5
v_call: TRBV11-2
cdr3_aa: CASSFSYGETQYF

j_call: TRBJ1-2
v_call: TRBV5-5
cdr3_aa: CASISGGDPNYGYTF

j_call: TRBJ1-3
v_call: TRBV2
cdr3_aa: CASSEIVHISGNTIYF

j_call: TRBJ2-1
v_call: TRBV13
cdr3_aa: CASSSRDRDNEQFF

j_call: TRBJ1-1
v_call: TRBV7-2
cdr3_aa: CASSPTPGTGTEAFF

j_call: TRBJ2-2
v_call: TRBV9
cdr3_aa: CASKKGGPNTGELFF

j_call: TRBJ2-1
v_call: TRBV18
cdr3_aa: CASSPAGLAGGNEQFF

j_call: TRBJ2-3
v_call: TRBV5-8
cdr3_aa: CASSPGTLSGGGTDTQYF

j_call: TRBJ1-3
v_call: TRBV2
cdr3_aa: CASRVGQTFGNTIYF

j_call: TRBJ2-5
v_call: TRBV7-9
cdr3_aa: CASSDISGVDGTQYF

j_call: TRBJ1-6
v_call: TRBV7-8
cdr3_aa: CASSFRGKDSPLHF

j_call: TRBJ2-5
v_call: TRBV7-3
cdr3_aa: CASSLGGNLETQYF